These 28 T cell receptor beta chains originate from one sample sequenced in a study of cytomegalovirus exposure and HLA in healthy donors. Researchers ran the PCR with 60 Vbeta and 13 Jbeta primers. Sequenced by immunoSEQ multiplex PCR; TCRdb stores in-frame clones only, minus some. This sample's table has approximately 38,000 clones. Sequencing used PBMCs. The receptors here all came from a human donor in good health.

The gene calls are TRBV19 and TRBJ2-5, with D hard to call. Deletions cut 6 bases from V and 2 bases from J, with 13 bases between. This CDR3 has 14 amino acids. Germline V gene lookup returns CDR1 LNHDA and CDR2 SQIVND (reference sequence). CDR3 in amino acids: CASSLGQKQETQYF. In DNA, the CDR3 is TGTGCCAGTAGCCTTGGGCAGAAGCAAGAGACCCAGTACTTC.

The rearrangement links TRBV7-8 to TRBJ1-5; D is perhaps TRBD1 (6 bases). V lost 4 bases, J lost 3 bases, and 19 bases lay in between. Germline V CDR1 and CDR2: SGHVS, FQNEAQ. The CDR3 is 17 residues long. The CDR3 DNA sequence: TGTGCCAGCAGCTCGCCCGGGGCCCGGACAGCCAATCAGCCCCAGCATTTT. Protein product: CASSSPGARTANQPQHF.

The CDR3 sequence is CASSLTGFSNQPQHF. The CDR3 coding sequence is TGTGCCAGCAGTCTTACAGGTTTTAGCAATCAGCCCCAGCATTTT. The chain has TRBV6-5 and TRBJ1-5; tentatively, D is TRBD1 (5 bases). The CDR3 has 15 residues. Trimming took off 5 bases at V and 0 bases at J, with 11 bases between the two ends. CDR1 MNHEY and CDR2 SVGAGI come from the germline V gene.

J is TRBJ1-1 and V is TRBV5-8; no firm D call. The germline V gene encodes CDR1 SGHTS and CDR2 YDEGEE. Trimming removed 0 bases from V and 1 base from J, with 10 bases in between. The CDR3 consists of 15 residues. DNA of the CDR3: TGTGCCAGCAGCTTGGTGGGCGGGCCGAACACTGAAGCTTTCTTT. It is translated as CASSLVGGPNTEAFF. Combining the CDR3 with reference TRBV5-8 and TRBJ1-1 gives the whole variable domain EAGVTQSPTHLIKTRGQQATLRCSPISGHTSVYWYQQALGLGLQFLLWYDEGEERNRGNFPPRFSGRQFPNYSSELNVNALELEDSALYLCASSLVGGPNTEAFFGQGTRLTVV.

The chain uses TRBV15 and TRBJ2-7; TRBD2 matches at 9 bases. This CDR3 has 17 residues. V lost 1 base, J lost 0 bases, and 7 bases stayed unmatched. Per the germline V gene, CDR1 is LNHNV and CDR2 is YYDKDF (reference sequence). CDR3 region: CATSRVPFSGGSYEQYF. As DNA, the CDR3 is TGTGCCACCAGCAGAGTACCCTTTAGCGGGGGCTCCTACGAGCAGTACTTC.

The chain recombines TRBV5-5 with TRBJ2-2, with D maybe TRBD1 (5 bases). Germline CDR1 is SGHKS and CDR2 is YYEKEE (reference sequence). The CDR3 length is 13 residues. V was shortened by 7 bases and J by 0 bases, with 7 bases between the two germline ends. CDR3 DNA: TGTGCCAGCCTGACAGCGAACACCGGGGAGCTGTTTTTT. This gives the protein CASLTANTGELFF.

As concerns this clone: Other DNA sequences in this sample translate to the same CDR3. CDR3 coding DNA: TGCGCCAGCAGCTTGGGGACAGGCACAGATACGCAGTATTTT. The encoded protein is CASSLGTGTDTQYF. The chain links TRBV5-1 to TRBJ2-3; a weak D match, TRBD1 (6 bases). V was clipped by 0 bases and J by 1 base, with 6 bases between them. Germline lookup yields CDR1 SGHRS and CDR2 YFSETQ. The CDR3 has 14 amino acids.

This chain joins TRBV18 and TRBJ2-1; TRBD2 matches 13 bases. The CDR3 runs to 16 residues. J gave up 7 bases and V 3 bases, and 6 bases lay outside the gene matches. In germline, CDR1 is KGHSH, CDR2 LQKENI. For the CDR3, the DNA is TGTGCCAGCTCACCCGGACTAGCGGGGGCTCAGAATGAGCAGTTCTTC. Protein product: CASSPGLAGAQNEQFF.

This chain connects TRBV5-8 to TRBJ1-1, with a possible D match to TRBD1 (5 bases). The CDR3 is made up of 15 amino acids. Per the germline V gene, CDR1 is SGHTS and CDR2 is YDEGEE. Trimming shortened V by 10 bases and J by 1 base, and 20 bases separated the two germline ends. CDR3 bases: TGTGCCGACTCCCCCTGGGGGGATAGGAACACTGAAGCTTTCTTT. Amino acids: CADSPWGDRNTEAFF.

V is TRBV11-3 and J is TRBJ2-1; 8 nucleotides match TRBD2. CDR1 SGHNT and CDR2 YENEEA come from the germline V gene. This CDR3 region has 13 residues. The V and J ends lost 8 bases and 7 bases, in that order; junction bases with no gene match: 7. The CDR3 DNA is TGTGCCAGCGCGCGGGGGGCGGGGAATGAGCAGTTCTTC. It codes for CASARGAGNEQFF.

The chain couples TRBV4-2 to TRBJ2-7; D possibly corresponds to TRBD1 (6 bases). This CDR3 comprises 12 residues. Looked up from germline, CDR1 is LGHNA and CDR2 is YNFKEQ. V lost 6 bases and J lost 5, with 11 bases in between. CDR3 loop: CASSYQGNEQYF. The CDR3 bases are TGTGCCAGCAGTTATCAGGGGAACGAGCAGTACTTC.

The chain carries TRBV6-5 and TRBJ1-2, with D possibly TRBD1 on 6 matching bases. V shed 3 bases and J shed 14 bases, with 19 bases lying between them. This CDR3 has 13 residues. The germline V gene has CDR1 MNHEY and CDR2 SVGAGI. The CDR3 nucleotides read TGTGCCAGCAGTTATGGTTTACAGGGAAAGAAAACCTTC. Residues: CASSYGLQGKKTF.

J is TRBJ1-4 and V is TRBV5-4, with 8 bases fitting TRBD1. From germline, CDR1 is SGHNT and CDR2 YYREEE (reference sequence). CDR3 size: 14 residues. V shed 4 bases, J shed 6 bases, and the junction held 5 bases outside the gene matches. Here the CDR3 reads CASSTDREDEKLFF. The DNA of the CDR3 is TGTGCCAGCAGCACGGACAGGGAAGATGAAAAACTGTTTTTT.

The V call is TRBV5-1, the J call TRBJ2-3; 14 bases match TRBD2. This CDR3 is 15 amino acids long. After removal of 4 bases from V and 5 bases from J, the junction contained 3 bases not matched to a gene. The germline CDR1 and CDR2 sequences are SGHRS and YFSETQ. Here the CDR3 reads CASSPTSGGEDTQYF. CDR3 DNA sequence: TGCGCCAGCAGCCCGACTAGCGGGGGGGAAGATACGCAGTATTTT.

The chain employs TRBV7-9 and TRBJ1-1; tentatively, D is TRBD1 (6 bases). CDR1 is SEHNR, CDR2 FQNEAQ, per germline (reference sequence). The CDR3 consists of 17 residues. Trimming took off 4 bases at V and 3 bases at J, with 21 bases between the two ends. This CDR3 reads CASSSSLGGGAYTEAFF. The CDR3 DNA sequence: TGTGCCAGCAGCTCTAGCCTAGGGGGTGGGGCATACACTGAAGCTTTCTTT.

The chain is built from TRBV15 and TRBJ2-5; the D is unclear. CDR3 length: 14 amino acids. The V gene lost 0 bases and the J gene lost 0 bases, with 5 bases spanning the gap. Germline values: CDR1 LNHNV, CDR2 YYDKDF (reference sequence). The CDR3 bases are TGTGCCACCAGCAGAGAGGCGGACCAAGAGACCCAGTACTTC. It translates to CATSREADQETQYF.

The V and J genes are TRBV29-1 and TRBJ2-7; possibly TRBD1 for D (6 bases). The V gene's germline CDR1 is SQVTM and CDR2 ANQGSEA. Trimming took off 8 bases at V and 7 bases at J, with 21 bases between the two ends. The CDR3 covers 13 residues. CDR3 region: CSIPGEKVGEQYF. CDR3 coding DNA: TGCAGCATTCCAGGGGAAAAAGTGGGGGAGCAGTACTTC.

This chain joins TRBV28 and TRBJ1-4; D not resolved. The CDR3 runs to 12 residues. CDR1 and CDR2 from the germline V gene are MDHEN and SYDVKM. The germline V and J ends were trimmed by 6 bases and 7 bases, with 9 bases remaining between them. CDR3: CASSRSGEKLFF. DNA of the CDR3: TGTGCCAGCAGCCGGTCCGGTGAAAAACTGTTTTTT.

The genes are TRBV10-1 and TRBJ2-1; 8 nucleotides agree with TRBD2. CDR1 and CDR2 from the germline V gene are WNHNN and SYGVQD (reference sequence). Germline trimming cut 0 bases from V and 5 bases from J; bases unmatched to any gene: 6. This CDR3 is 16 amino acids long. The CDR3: CASSESGGGINNEQFF. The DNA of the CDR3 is TGCGCCAGCAGTGAGTCGGGCGGGGGGATCAACAATGAGCAGTTCTTC.

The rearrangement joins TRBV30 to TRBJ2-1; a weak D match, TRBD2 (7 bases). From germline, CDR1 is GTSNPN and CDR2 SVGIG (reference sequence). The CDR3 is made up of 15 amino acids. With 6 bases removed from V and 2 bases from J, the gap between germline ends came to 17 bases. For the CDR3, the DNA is TGTGCCTGCCCGGGGGGCCTAGGCCCCTACAATGAGCAGTTCTTC. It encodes CACPGGLGPYNEQFF. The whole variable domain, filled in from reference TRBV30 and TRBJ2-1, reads SQTIHQWPATLVQPVGSPLSLECTVEGTSNPNLYWYRQAAGRGLQLLFYSVGIGQISSEVPQNLSASRPQDRQFILSSKKLLLSDSGFYLCACPGGLGPYNEQFFGPGTRLTVL.

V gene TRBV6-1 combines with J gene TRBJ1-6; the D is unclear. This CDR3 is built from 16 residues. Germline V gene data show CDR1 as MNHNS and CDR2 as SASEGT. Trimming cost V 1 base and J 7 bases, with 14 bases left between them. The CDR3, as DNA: TGTGCCAGCAGTGAAGGGGTCAGGATTCGGAATTCACCCCTCCACTTT. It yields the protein CASSEGVRIRNSPLHF.

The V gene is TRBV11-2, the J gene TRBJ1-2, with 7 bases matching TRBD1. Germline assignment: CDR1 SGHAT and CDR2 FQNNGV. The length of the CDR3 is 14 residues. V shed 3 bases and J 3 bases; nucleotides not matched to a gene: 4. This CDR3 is CASSLTGSDYGYTF. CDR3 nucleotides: TGTGCCAGCAGCTTGACAGGGTCGGACTATGGCTACACCTTC.

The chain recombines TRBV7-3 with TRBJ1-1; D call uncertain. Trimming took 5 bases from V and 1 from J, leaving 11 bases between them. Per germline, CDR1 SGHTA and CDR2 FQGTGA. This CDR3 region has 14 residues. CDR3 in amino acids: CASSRGPANTEAFF. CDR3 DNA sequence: TGTGCCAGCAGCCGCGGCCCAGCGAACACTGAAGCTTTCTTT.

The CDR3 region has the DNA TGTGCCAGCAGTTGGGGCTTCGGGACTAGCGATTACGAGCAGTACTTC. This sequence encodes CASSWGFGTSDYEQYF. The chain links TRBV28 to TRBJ2-7, with TRBD2 matching over 10 bases. Germline CDR1 is MDHEN and CDR2 is SYDVKM. V lost 4 bases, J lost 4 bases, and 10 bases stayed unmatched. The length of the CDR3 is 16 residues.

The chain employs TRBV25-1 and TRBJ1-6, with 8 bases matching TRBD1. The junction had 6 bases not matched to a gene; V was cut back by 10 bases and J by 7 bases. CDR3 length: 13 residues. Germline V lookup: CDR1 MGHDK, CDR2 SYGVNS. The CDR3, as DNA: TGTGCCACCTCCGGACAGGGAAATTCACCCCTCCACTTT. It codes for CATSGQGNSPLHF.

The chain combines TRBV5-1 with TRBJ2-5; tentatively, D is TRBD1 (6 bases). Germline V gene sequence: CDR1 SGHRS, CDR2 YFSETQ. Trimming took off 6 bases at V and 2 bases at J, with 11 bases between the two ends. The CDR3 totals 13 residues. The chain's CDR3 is CASTLTGQETQYF. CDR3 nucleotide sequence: TGCGCCAGCACCCTTACAGGGCAAGAGACCCAGTACTTC.

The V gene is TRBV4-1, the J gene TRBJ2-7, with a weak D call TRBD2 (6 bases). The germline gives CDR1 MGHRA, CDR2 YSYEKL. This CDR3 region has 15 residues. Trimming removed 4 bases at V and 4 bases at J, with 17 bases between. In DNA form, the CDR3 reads TGCGCCAGCAGCCCCGCGGGAAACTCCCAGTACGAGCAGTACTTC. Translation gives CASSPAGNSQYEQYF.

CDR3 loop: CASSDGAGGGYGYTF. CDR3 sequence (DNA): TGTGCCAGCAGTGATGGGGCAGGGGGCGGCTATGGCTACACCTTC. V gene TRBV6-4 combines with J gene TRBJ1-2, with 8 bases identical to TRBD1. The CDR3 length is 15 residues. J lost 4 bases, V lost 3 bases, and 7 bases had no gene match. Per germline, CDR1 MRHNA and CDR2 SNTAGT.